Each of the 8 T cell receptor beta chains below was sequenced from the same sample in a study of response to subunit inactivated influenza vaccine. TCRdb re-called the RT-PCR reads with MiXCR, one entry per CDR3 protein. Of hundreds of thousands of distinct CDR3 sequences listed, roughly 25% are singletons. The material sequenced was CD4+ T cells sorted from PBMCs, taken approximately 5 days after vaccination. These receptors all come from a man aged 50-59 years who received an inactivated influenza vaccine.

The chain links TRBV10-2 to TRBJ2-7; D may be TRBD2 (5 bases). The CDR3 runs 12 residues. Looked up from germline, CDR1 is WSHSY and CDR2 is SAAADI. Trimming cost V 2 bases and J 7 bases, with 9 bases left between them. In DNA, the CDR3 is TGCGCCAGCAGTGAGGGTCCGGGAGAGCAGTACTTC. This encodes CASSEGPGEQYF.

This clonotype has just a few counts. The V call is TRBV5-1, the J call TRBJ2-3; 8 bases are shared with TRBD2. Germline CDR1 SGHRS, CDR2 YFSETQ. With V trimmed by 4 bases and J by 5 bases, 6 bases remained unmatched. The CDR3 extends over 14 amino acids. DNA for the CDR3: TGCGCCAGCAGCGGCGGGAGGCCCGAAGATACGCAGTATTTT. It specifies CASSGGRPEDTQYF.

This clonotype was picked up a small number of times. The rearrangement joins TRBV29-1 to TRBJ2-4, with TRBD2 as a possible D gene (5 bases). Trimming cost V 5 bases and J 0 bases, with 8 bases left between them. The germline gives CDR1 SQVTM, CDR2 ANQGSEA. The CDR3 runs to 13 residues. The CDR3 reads CSVRGRAKNIQYF. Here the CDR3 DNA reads TGCAGCGTTCGGGGAAGAGCCAAAAACATTCAGTACTTC. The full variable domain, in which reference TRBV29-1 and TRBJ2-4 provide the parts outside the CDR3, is SAVISQKPSRDICQRGTSLTIQCQVDSQVTMMFWYRQQPGQSLTLIATANQGSEATYESGFVIDKFPISRPNLTFSTLTVSNMSPEDSSIYLCSVRGRAKNIQYFGAGTRLSVL.

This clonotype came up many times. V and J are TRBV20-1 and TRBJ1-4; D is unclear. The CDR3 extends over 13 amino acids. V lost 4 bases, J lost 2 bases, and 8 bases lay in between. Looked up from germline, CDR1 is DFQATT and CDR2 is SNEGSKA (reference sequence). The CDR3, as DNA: TGCAGTGCTATTATGGGGACTAATGAAAAACTGTTTTTT. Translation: CSAIMGTNEKLFF.

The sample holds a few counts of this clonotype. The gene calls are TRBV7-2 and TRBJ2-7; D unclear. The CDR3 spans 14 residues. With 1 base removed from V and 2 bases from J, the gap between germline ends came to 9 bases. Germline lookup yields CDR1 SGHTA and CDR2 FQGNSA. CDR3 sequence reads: CASSLEAGTYEQYF. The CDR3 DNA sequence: TGTGCCAGCAGCTTAGAGGCAGGAACCTACGAGCAGTACTTC.

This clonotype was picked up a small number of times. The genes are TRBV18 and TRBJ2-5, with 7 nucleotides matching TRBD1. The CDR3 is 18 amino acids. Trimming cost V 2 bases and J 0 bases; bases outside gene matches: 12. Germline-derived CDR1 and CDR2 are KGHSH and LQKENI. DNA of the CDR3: TGTGCCAGCTCACCATGGGTTTCGTCAGGGGGTCACCAAGAGACCCAGTACTTC. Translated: CASSPWVSSGGHQETQYF.

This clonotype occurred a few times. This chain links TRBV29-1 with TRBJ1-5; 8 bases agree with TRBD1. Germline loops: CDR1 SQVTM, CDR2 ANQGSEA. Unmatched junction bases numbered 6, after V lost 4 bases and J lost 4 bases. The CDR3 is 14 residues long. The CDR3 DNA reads TGCAGCGTTGGGTACGGGACAGGAAATCAGCCCCAGCATTTT. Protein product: CSVGYGTGNQPQHF.

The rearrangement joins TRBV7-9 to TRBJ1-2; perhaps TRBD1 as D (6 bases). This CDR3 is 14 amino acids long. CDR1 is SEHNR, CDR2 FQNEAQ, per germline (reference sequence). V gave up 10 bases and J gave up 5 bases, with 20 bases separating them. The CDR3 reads CATKRGAGDYGYTF. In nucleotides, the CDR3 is TGTGCCACAAAGAGAGGGGCAGGGGATTATGGCTACACCTTC. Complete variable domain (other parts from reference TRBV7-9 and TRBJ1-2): DTGVSQNPRHKITKRGQNVTFRCDPISEHNRLYWYRQTLGQGPEFLTYFQNEAQLEKSRLLSDRFSAERPKGSFSTLEIQRTEQGDSAMYLCATKRGAGDYGYTFGSGTRLTVV.